These T cell receptor beta chains were read from a single sample in a study of radiotherapy plus CTLA-4 blockade in lung cancer. Repertoires were generated with immunoSEQ multiplex PCR, while TCRdb's copy carries only in-frame clones and drops some. The sample has 45,000 to 60,000 clones, roughly 80% seen once. The sample consisted of peripheral blood, taken from a patient treated with radiotherapy plus ipilimumab. These receptors all come from a human donor with non-small cell lung cancer who had stable disease on radiotherapy plus ipilimumab. Both conserved end residues are part of each CDR3. The order of the fields is clone size, V gene, CDR3 protein. Not all rows give a size; the values are once, few, many and, for expanded clones, a class.

clone_size: NA; v_call: TRBV7-2; cdr3_aa: CASYTNQMGRGKTQYF
clone_size: NA; v_call: TRBV27; cdr3_aa: CASSIIGNEQFF
clone_size: NA; v_call: TRBV28; cdr3_aa: CASSLLLGQGRSYEQYF
clone_size: NA; v_call: TRBV27; cdr3_aa: CASSLEAFSGNTIYF
clone_size: NA; v_call: TRBV18; cdr3_aa: CASSPTGGTGANVLTF
clone_size: once; v_call: TRBV4-3; cdr3_aa: CASSRHRGLAGGLNEQFF
clone_size: NA; v_call: TRBV5-1; cdr3_aa: CASSLDGTASNQPQHF
clone_size: few; v_call: TRBV5-6; cdr3_aa: CASGGDTSYEQYF
clone_size: NA; v_call: TRBV5-6; cdr3_aa: CASSLARAEQYF
clone_size: once; v_call: TRBV4-3; cdr3_aa: CASSQGVTFGADTQYF
clone_size: few; v_call: TRBV6-6; cdr3_aa: CASSGTENYGYTF
clone_size: NA; v_call: TRBV12-5; cdr3_aa: CASGLGLPGQLSYNEQFF
clone_size: NA; v_call: TRBV19; cdr3_aa: CASSIASGPSYEQYF
clone_size: NA; v_call: TRBV19; cdr3_aa: CASSIGGAGGDTQYF
clone_size: medium-sized; v_call: TRBV4-1; cdr3_aa: CASSQDSGGRFLNQPQHF
clone_size: NA; v_call: TRBV5-3; cdr3_aa: CARSLAGNGPHEQYF
clone_size: NA; v_call: TRBV19; cdr3_aa: CASSIGQANQPQHF
clone_size: NA; v_call: TRBV2; cdr3_aa: CASSERGGWSNQPQHF
clone_size: NA; v_call: TRBV6-1; cdr3_aa: CASRETILYGYTF
clone_size: NA; v_call: TRBV5-1; cdr3_aa: CASSSGGGEETQYF
clone_size: NA; v_call: TRBV5-4; cdr3_aa: CASGASGSWNEQFF
clone_size: NA; v_call: TRBV19; cdr3_aa: CASSRGASYNEQFF
clone_size: NA; v_call: TRBV19; cdr3_aa: CASSIIGASGKYEQFF
clone_size: NA; v_call: TRBV7-2; cdr3_aa: CASSPSQNTQYF
clone_size: NA; v_call: TRBV11-2; cdr3_aa: CASSMGGDGTDTQYF
clone_size: NA; v_call: TRBV4-2; cdr3_aa: CASSQDGTITDTQYF
clone_size: NA; v_call: TRBV5-4; cdr3_aa: CASSLGATSPQFF
clone_size: NA; v_call: TRBV19; cdr3_aa: CASSIGGTGPTEAFF
clone_size: NA; v_call: TRBV6-6; cdr3_aa: CASKGLAGDEQYF
clone_size: NA; v_call: TRBV6-5; cdr3_aa: CASSYYGGTDTQYF
clone_size: NA; v_call: TRBV7-2; cdr3_aa: CASSLAIGLAGGEAGTKNIQYF
clone_size: NA; v_call: TRBV4-2; cdr3_aa: CASSQDGTGNSGNTIYF
clone_size: few; v_call: TRBV6-1; cdr3_aa: CASGTSGSSYEQYF
clone_size: NA; v_call: TRBV7-8; cdr3_aa: CASSPQPGLALIEQYF
clone_size: once; v_call: TRBV27; cdr3_aa: CASSLEGEQGVEQYF